Below are 14 T cell receptor beta chains sequenced from a single sample in a study of cytomegalovirus exposure and HLA in healthy donors. A multiplex PCR was run with 60 Vbeta primers and 13 Jbeta primers. Clones were sequenced by immunoSEQ multiplex PCR, and TCRdb holds only the in-frame ones, with some missing. Of some 120,000 clones in the sample, around 77% were seen once. The sequencing sample was made of PBMCs. These receptors were obtained from a human donor in good health.

CDR3 sequence (DNA): TGTGCCTGGAGTAGACAGGGGGCCAACTATGGCTACACCTTC. Encoded protein: CAWSRQGANYGYTF. This sequence joins TRBV30 and TRBJ1-2, with 10 bases matching TRBD1. The germline gives CDR1 GTSNPN, CDR2 SVGIG (reference sequence). This CDR3 region has 14 residues. With 2 bases clipped from V and 2 bases from J, the junction kept 2 bases outside the gene matches. Variable domain in full (rest from reference TRBV30 and TRBJ1-2): SQTIHQWPATLVQPVGSPLSLECTVEGTSNPNLYWYRQAAGRGLQLLFYSVGIGQISSEVPQNLSASRPQDRQFILSSKKLLLSDSGFYLCAWSRQGANYGYTFGSGTRLTVV.

This chain joins TRBV2 and TRBJ1-5; TRBD1 might be the D (6 bases). V was cut by 7 bases and J by 3 bases, with 10 bases left in between. This CDR3 comprises 13 residues. Germline-derived CDR1 and CDR2 are SNHLY and FYNNEI. The CDR3 loop reads CASNRQANQPQHF. The CDR3 DNA reads as TGTGCCAGCAATAGACAGGCCAATCAGCCCCAGCATTTT.

This chain joins TRBV27 and TRBJ2-7; the D gene is possibly TRBD2 (6 bases). V was pared by 4 bases and J by 4 bases, with 14 bases between. The CDR3 sequence is 14 residues long. CDR1 and CDR2 (germline): MNHEY, SMNVEV (reference sequence). CDR3 region: CASSWRRADYEQYF. CDR3 DNA: TGTGCCAGCAGTTGGCGGAGGGCGGATTACGAGCAGTACTTC.

This clone has a single count. This chain links TRBV10-3 with TRBJ2-7; TRBD2 agrees at 8 bases. The CDR3 spans 13 residues. V was pared by 4 bases and J by 9 bases, with 8 bases of the junction left unmatched. Per the germline V gene, CDR1 is ENHRY and CDR2 is SYGVKD. CDR3 in DNA: TGTGCCATCAGTGCGGGGACTAGTCATACGCAGTACTTC. Amino acid sequence: CAISAGTSHTQYF.

The chain is built from TRBV14 and TRBJ2-7, with TRBD2 as a possible D gene (6 bases). Germline V gene sequence: CDR1 SGHDN, CDR2 FVKESK. Trimming stripped 3 bases from V and 2 bases from J, with 17 bases between. This CDR3 is built from 16 residues. CDR3: CASSQEGRLTTYEQYF. In nucleotides, the CDR3 is TGTGCCAGCAGCCAGGAGGGACGGCTCACTACCTACGAGCAGTACTTC.

J is TRBJ2-3 and V is TRBV7-6, with TRBD2 identical over 9 bases. The germline gives CDR1 SGHVS, CDR2 FNYEAQ. This CDR3 comprises 16 residues. V lost 5 bases and J lost 2; bases outside the gene matches: 8. As DNA, the CDR3 is TGTGCCAGCAGCGCCCGACTAGCGGAGTTCACAGATACGCAGTATTTT. Its translation: CASSARLAEFTDTQYF.

Only a few counts were recorded for this clone. This chain links TRBV9 with TRBJ1-2; 11 bases are a match to TRBD1. V trimming: 7 bases; J trimming: 2 bases; junction bases outside the gene matches: 10. The germline gives CDR1 SGDLS, CDR2 YYNGEE. The CDR3 is 16 residues long. CDR3 sequence reads: CASESSGTGGNYGYTF. The CDR3 coding sequence is TGTGCCAGCGAGAGCTCCGGGACAGGGGGGAACTATGGCTACACCTTC.

This chain joins TRBV9 and TRBJ2-1, with 12 nucleotides matching TRBD2. CDR1 is SGDLS, CDR2 YYNGEE, per germline. The V gene end was trimmed by 1 base and the J gene end by 5 bases; junction bases not matched to a gene: 4. This CDR3 is built from 16 residues. The CDR3 DNA reads TGTGCCAGCAGCGTACCCTGGACTAGCGGGGACAATGAGCAGTTCTTC. The encoded protein is CASSVPWTSGDNEQFF.

About this clone: Other DNA sequences in this specimen translate into the identical CDR3. The chain combines TRBV20-1 with TRBJ1-4, with TRBD1 as a possible D gene (6 bases). V was pared by 2 bases and J by 8 bases, with 6 bases between. This CDR3 has 11 residues. From germline, CDR1 is DFQATT and CDR2 SNEGSKA (reference sequence). As DNA, the CDR3 is TGCAGTGCTAGAAGGGGGGAAAAACTGTTTTTT. This encodes CSARRGEKLFF.

In this sample, this clone turned up a few times. V is TRBV20-1 and J is TRBJ2-7, with D unresolved. The CDR3 contains 10 residues. Trimming pared 5 bases from V and 2 bases from J, leaving 4 bases between. Germline lookup yields CDR1 DFQATT and CDR2 SNEGSKA (reference sequence). The CDR3 DNA reads as TGCAGTGCTTCTACCTACGAGCAGTACTTC. This gives the protein CSASTYEQYF.

The chain has TRBV5-1 and TRBJ2-1, with D possibly matching TRBD1 (5 bases). The CDR3 loop spans 16 amino acids. Germline CDR1 reads SGHRS; CDR2 reads YFSETQ. V lost 0 bases, J lost 3 bases, and 13 bases lay in between. The CDR3 here is CASSLDPGIIYNEQFF. DNA of the CDR3: TGCGCCAGCAGCTTGGACCCAGGGATTATCTACAATGAGCAGTTCTTC.

This clone came up once. J is TRBJ1-4 and V is TRBV28, with D unclear. This CDR3 is built from 16 residues. The V end lost 4 bases, the J end lost 6 bases, and 18 bases lay between the germline ends. CDR1 is MDHEN and CDR2 is SYDVKM in the germline V gene. The CDR3 region has the DNA TGTGCCAGCAGTTCCGGCGGCGGAGGGAAGGATGAAAAACTGTTTTTT. Translation gives CASSSGGGGKDEKLFF. Full variable domain (rest looked up from reference TRBV28 and TRBJ1-4): DVKVTQSSRYLVKRTGEKVFLECVQDMDHENMFWYRQDPGLGLRLIYFSYDVKMKEKGDIPEGYSVSREKKERFSLILESASTNQTSMYLCASSSGGGGKDEKLFFGSGTQLSVL.

The chain joins TRBV5-1 to TRBJ2-7; perhaps TRBD2 as D (6 bases). This CDR3 is 14 amino acids long. Germline V lookup: CDR1 SGHRS, CDR2 YFSETQ. Trimming took off 7 bases at V and 0 bases at J, with 14 bases between the two ends. The CDR3 DNA is TGCGCCAGCGGGAGGATTAGCGACTCCTACGAGCAGTACTTC. Its translation is CASGRISDSYEQYF.

The V call is TRBV14, the J call TRBJ1-1; 7 bases match TRBD1. J lost 2 bases, V lost 1 base, and 1 base had no gene match. The CDR3 sequence is 14 residues long. The V gene's germline CDR1 is SGHDN and CDR2 FVKESK. The CDR3 region is CASSQAGGNTEAFF. CDR3 nucleotide sequence: TGTGCCAGCAGCCAAGCAGGGGGAAACACTGAAGCTTTCTTT.